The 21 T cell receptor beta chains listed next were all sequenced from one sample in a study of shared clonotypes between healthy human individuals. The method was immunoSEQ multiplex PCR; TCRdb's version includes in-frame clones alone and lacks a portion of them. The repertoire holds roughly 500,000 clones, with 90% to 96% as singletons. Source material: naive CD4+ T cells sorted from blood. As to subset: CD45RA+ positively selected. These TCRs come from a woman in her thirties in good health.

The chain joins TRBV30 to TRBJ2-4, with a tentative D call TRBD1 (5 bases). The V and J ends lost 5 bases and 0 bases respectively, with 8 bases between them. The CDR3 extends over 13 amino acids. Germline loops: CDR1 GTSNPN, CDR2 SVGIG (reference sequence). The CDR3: CAWGHLAKNIQYF. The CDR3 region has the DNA TGTGCCTGGGGACACCTAGCCAAAAACATTCAGTACTTC.

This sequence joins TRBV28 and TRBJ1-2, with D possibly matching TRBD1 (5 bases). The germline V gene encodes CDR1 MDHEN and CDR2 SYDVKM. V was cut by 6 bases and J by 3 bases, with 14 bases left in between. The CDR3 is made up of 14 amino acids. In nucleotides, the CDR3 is TGTGCCAGCAGGGACACAATGGGTTACTATGGCTACACCTTC. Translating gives CASRDTMGYYGYTF.

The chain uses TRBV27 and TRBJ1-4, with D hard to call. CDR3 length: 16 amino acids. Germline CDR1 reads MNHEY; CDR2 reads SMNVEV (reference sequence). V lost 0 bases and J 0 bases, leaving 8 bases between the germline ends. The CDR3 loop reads CASSLSRKTTNEKLFF. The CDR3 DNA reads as TGTGCCAGCAGTTTATCAAGGAAAACAACTAATGAAAAACTGTTTTTT. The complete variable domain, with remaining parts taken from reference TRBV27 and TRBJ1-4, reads EAQVTQNPRYLITVTGKKLTVTCSQNMNHEYMSWYRQDPGLGLRQIYYSMNVEVTDKGDVPEGYKVSRKEKRNFPLILESPSPNQTSLYFCASSLSRKTTNEKLFFGSGTQLSVL.

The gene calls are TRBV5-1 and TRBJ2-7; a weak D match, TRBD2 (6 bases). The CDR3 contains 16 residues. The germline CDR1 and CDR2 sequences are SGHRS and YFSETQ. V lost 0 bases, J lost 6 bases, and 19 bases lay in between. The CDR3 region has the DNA TGCGCCAGCAGCTTGGGAGGGGTAGCGGAGCTAGGCGAGCAGTACTTC. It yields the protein CASSLGGVAELGEQYF.

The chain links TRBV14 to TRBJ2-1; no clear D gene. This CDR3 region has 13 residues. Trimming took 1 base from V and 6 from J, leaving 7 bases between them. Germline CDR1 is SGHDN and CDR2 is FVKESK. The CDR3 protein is CASSQAQTNEQFF. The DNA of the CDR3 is TGTGCCAGCAGCCAAGCTCAGACCAATGAGCAGTTCTTC.

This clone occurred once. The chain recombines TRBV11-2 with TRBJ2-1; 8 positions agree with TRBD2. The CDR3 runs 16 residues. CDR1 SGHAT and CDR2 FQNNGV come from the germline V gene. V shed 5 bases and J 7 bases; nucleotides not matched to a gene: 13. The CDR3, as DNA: TGTGCCAGCAGCCGCGGGGGGCTAGCGGGTATAAATGAGCAGTTCTTC. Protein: CASSRGGLAGINEQFF.

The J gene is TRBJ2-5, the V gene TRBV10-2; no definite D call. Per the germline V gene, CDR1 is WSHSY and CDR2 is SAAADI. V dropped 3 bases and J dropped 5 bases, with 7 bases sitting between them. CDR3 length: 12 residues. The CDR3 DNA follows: TGCGCCAGCAGTGAAGTTCGGGAGACCCAGTACTTC. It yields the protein CASSEVRETQYF.

This CDR3 is CASSLGKGTDTQYF. The CDR3 region has the DNA TGCGCCAGCAGCTTGGGGAAGGGCACAGATACGCAGTATTTT. V usage is TRBV5-1 and J usage is TRBJ2-3, with D uncertain. Trimming took off 0 bases at V and 1 base at J, with 6 bases between the two ends. The CDR3 length is 14 residues. Germline CDR1 is SGHRS and CDR2 is YFSETQ. The entire variable domain, with the rest obtained from reference TRBV5-1 and TRBJ2-3, is as follows: KAGVTQTPRYLIKTRGQQVTLSCSPISGHRSVSWYQQTPGQGLQFLFEYFSETQRNKGNFPGRFSGRQFSNSRSEMNVSTLELGDSALYLCASSLGKGTDTQYFGPGTRLTVL.

CDR3 region: CASNDNRDRGPYEKLFF. The CDR3 DNA reads TGTGCCAGCAACGATAATCGGGACAGGGGGCCATACGAAAAACTGTTTTTT. The rearrangement links TRBV28 to TRBJ1-4; 12 nucleotides agree with TRBD1. The CDR3 runs 17 residues. With 7 bases clipped from V and 8 bases from J, the junction kept 14 bases outside the gene matches. CDR1 is MDHEN, CDR2 SYDVKM, per germline.

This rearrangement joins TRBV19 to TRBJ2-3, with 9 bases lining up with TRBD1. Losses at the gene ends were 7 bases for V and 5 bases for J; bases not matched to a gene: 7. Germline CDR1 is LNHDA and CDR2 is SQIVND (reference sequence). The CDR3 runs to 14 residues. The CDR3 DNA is TGTGCCAGTAAAACAGGGGGCGCGGGAGATACGCAGTATTTT. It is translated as CASKTGGAGDTQYF.

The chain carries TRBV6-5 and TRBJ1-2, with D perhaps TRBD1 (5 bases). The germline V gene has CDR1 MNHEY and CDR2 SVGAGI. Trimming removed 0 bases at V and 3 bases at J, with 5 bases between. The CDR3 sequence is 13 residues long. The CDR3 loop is CASSYSTDYGYTF. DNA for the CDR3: TGTGCCAGCAGTTACTCGACAGACTATGGCTACACCTTC.

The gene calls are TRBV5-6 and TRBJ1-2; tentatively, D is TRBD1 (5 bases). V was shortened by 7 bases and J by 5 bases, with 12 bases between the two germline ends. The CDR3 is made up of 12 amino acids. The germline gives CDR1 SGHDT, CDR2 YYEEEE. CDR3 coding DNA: TGTGCCAGCGCGAGGGACGGGTATGGCTACACCTTC. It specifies CASARDGYGYTF.

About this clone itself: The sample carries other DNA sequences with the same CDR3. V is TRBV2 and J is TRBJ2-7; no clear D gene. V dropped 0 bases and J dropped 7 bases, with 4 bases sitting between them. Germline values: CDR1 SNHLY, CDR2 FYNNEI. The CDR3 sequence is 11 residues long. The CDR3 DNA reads TGTGCCAGCAGTGAAGCCGGGGAGCAGTACTTC. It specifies CASSEAGEQYF. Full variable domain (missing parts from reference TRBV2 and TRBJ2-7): EPEVTQTPSHQVTQMGQEVILRCVPISNHLYFYWYRQILGQKVEFLVSFYNNEISEKSEIFDDQFSVERPDGSNFTLKIRSTKLEDSAMYFCASSEAGEQYFGPGTRLTVT.

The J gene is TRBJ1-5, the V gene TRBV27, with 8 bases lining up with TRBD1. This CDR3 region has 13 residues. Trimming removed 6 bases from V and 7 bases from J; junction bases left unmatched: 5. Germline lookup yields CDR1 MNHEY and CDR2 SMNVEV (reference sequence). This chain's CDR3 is CASSQGAGQPQHF. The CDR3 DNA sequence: TGTGCCAGCAGCCAGGGGGCCGGCCAGCCCCAGCATTTT.

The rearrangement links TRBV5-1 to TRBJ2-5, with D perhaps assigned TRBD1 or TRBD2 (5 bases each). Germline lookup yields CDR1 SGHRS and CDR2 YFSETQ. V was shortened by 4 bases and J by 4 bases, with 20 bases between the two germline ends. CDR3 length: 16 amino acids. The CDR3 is CASSPGVGELGETQYF. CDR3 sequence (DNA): TGCGCCAGCAGCCCTGGAGTAGGGGAGCTAGGAGAGACCCAGTACTTC.

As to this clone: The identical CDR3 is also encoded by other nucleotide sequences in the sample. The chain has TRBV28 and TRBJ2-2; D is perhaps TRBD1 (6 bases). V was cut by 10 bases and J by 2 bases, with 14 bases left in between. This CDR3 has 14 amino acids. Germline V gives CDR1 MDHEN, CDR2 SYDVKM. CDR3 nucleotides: TGTGCCACCTTCAGGGGTTCCAACACCGGGGAGCTGTTTTTT. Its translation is CATFRGSNTGELFF.

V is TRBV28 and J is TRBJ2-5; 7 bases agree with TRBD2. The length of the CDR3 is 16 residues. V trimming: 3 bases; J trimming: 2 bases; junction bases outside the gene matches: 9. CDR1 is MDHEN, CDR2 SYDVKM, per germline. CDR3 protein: CASSFGGSGFQETQYF. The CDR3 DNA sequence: TGTGCCAGCAGTTTCGGGGGTAGCGGGTTTCAAGAGACCCAGTACTTC.

The CDR3 protein is CASSEWRVGEQFF. DNA of the CDR3: TGTGCCAGCAGTGAATGGAGGGTAGGCGAGCAGTTCTTC. The chain combines TRBV6-1 with TRBJ2-1; TRBD2 might be the D (6 bases). V was clipped by 2 bases and J by 10 bases, with 12 bases between them. This CDR3 region has 13 residues. In germline, CDR1 is MNHNS, CDR2 SASEGT.

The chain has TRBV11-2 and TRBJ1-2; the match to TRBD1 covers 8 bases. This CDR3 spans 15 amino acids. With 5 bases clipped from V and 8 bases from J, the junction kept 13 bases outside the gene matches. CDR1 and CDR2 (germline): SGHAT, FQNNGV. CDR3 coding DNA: TGTGCCAGCAGCGCGGCGGGACAGGCCACCCCGGGCTACACCTTC. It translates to CASSAAGQATPGYTF. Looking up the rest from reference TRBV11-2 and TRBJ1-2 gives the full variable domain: EAGVAQSPRYKIIEKRQSVAFWCNPISGHATLYWYQQILGQGPKLLIQFQNNGVVDDSQLPKDRFSAERLKGVDSTLKIQPAKLEDSAVYLCASSAAGQATPGYTFGSGTRLTVV.

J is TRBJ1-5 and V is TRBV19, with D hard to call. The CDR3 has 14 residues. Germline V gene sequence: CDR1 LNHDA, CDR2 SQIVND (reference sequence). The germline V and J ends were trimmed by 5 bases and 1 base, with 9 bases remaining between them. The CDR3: CASSRTYSNQPQHF. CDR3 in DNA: TGTGCCAGTAGTCGCACCTACAGCAATCAGCCCCAGCATTTT. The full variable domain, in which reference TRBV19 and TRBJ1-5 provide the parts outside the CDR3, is DGGITQSPKYLFRKEGQNVTLSCEQNLNHDAMYWYRQDPGQGLRLIYYSQIVNDFQKGDIAEGYSVSREKKESFPLTVTSAQKNPTAFYLCASSRTYSNQPQHFGDGTRLSIL.

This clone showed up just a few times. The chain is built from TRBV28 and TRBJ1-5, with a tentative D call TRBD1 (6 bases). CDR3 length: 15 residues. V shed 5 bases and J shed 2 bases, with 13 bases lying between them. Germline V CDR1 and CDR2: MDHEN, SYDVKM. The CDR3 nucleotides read TGTGCCAGCAGTCCGCCACAGGGAGGCAATCAGCCCCAGCATTTT. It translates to CASSPPQGGNQPQHF.